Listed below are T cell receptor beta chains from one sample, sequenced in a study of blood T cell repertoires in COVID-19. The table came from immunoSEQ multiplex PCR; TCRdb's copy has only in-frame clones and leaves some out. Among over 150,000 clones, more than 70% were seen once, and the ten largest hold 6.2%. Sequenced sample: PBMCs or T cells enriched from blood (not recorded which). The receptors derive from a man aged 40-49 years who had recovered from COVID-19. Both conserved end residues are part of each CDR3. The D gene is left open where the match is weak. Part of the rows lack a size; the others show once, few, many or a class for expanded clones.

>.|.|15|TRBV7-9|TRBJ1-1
CASSLARGANTEAFF
TGTGCCAGCAGCTTAGCCCGCGGAGCAAACACTGAAGCTTTCTTT
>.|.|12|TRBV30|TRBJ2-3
CAWRGAPDTQYF
TGTGCCTGGAGGGGAGCGCCAGATACGCAGTATTTT
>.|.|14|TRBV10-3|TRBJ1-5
CAISESREGQPQHF
TGTGCCATCAGTGAGTCCCGGGAGGGTCAGCCCCAGCATTTT
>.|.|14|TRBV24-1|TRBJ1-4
CATNHYRRGGKLFF
TGTGCCACCAATCATTATCGCAGAGGGGGAAAACTGTTTTTT
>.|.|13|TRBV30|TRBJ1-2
CASHRVRNYGYTF
TGTGCCTCACACAGGGTCCGTAACTATGGCTACACCTTC
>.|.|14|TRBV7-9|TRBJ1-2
CASSSLGGIYGYTF
TGTGCCAGCAGCTCCCTGGGGGGGATCTATGGCTACACCTTC
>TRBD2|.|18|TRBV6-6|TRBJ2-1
CASSRPTSGSASYNEQFF
TGTGCCAGCAGCCGACCGACTAGCGGGAGTGCTTCCTACAATGAGCAGTTCTTC
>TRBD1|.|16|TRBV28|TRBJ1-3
CASSPLDRGSGNTIYF
TGTGCCAGCAGTCCCTTAGACAGGGGCTCTGGAAACACCATATATTTT
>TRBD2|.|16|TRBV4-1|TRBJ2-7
CASSQVGLAGSYEQYF
TGCGCCAGCAGCCAAGTAGGACTAGCGGGAAGTTACGAGCAGTACTTC
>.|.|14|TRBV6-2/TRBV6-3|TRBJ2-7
CASSHRGGGYEQYF
TGTGCCAGCAGCCACAGGGGGGGAGGCTACGAGCAGTACTTC
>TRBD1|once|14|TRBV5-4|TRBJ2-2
CASSLRQGTGELFF
TGTGCCAGCAGCTTGAGACAGGGGACCGGGGAGCTGTTTTTT
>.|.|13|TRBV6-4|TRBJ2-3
CASSENGEDTQYF
TGTGCCAGCAGTGAGAACGGGGAAGATACGCAGTATTTT
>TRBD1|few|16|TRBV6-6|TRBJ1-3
CASIKVTGEAGNTIYF
TGTGCCAGCATCAAGGTGACAGGGGAGGCTGGAAACACCATATATTTT
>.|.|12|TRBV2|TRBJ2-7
CASGQNSYEQYF
TGTGCCAGCGGACAAAACTCCTACGAGCAGTACTTC
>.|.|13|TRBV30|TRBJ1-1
CAWSVGRNTEAFF
TGTGCCTGGAGTGTAGGGAGGAACACTGAAGCTTTCTTT
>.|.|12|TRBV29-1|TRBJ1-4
CSGGPRREKLFF
TGCAGCGGGGGACCGCGGAGGGAAAAACTGTTTTTT
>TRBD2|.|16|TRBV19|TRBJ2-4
CASSVPGLVGKNIQYF
TGTGCCAGTAGTGTTCCGGGACTAGTGGGCAAAAACATTCAGTACTTC
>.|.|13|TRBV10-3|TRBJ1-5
CAISDGGDQPQHF
TGTGCCATCAGTGATGGAGGGGATCAGCCCCAGCATTTT
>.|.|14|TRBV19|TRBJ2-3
CASSPGTPTDTQYF
TGTGCCAGTAGTCCCGGGACACCCACAGATACGCAGTATTTT
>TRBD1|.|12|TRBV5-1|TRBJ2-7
CASSRDSYEQYF
TGCGCCAGCAGCAGGGACAGTTACGAGCAGTACTTC
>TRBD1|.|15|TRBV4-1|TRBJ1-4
CASSQVGTGFEKLFF
TGCGCCAGCAGCCAAGTGGGGACAGGGTTTGAAAAACTGTTTTTT
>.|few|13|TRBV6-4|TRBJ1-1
CASSDSPGGEAFF
TGTGCCAGCAGTGACTCGCCGGGTGGTGAAGCTTTCTTT
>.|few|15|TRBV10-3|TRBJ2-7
CAIRPRDTGSYEQYF
TGTGCCATCAGGCCCCGGGACACCGGCTCCTACGAGCAGTACTTC
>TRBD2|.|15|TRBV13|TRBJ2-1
CASSSGLAGEDEQFF
TGTGCCAGCAGCTCAGGACTAGCGGGAGAGGATGAGCAGTTCTTC
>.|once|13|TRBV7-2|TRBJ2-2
CASSLVPGGELFF
TGTGCCAGCAGCTTAGTCCCAGGTGGGGAGCTGTTTTTT
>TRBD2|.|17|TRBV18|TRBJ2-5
CASSPPNPSGGSETQYF
TGTGCCAGCTCACCACCGAATCCTAGCGGGGGGTCAGAGACCCAGTACTTC
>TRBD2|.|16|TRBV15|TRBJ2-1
CATSRDLGGTSYEQFF
TGTGCCACCAGCAGGGACCTGGGCGGGACTAGCTATGAGCAGTTCTTC
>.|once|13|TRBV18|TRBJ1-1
CASSGGLDTEAFF
TGTGCCAGCTCCGGGGGGCTCGACACTGAAGCTTTCTTT
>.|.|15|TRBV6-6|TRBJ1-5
CASSLRQVSNQPQHF
TGTGCCAGCAGTCTCCGACAGGTTAGCAATCAGCCCCAGCATTTT
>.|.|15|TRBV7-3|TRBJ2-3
CASSRQGYSTDTQYF
TGTGCCAGCAGCCGGCAGGGTTACAGCACAGATACGCAGTATTTT
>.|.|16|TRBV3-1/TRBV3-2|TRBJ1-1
CASSQNGQWAGVSAFF
TGTGCCAGCAGCCAGAACGGACAGTGGGCCGGAGTCTCGGCTTTCTTT
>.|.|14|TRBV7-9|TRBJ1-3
CASSLVTGGNTIYF
TGTGCCAGCAGCTTAGTAACAGGCGGAAACACCATATATTTT
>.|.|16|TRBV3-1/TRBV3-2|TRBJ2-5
CASSQDRGLGQETQYF
TGTGCCAGCAGCCAAGATCGGGGATTAGGCCAAGAGACCCAGTACTTC
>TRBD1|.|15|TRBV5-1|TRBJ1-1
CASSLPRQGGTEAFF
TGCGCCAGTTCACTCCCTCGACAGGGTGGCACTGAAGCTTTCTTT
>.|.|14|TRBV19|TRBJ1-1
CASNSGSMNTEAFF
TGTGCCAGTAACTCAGGCAGCATGAACACTGAAGCTTTCTTT
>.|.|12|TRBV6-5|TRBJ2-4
CASSPTIDIQYF
TGTGCCAGCAGCCCCACTATTGACATTCAGTACTTC
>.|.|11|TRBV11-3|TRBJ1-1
CASSFTEEAFF
TGTGCCAGCAGCTTCACCGAGGAAGCTTTCTTT
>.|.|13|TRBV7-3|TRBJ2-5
CASSSHGGETQYF
TGTGCCAGCAGCTCGCATGGCGGGGAGACCCAGTACTTC
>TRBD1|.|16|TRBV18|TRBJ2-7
CASSPPTGTGPYEQYF
TGTGCCAGCTCACCCCCAACCGGGACAGGCCCCTACGAGCAGTACTTC